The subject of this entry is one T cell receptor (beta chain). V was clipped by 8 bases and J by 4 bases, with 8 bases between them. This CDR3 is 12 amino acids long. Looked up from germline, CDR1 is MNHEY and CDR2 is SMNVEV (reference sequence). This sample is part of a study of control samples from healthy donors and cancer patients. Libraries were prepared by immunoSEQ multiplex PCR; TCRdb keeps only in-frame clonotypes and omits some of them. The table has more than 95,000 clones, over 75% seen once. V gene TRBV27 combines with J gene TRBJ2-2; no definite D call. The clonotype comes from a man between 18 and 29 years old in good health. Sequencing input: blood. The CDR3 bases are TGTGCCAGCTGGTATGGCACCGGGGAGCTGTTTTTT. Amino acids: CASWYGTGELFF.